This T cell receptor beta chain comes out of a study of T cells in Graves' hyperthyroidism and ophthalmopathy. Study as a whole: Blood was drawn when the patient was first diagnosed and still untreated.

The investigators amplified TCR beta CDR3 regions from RNA transcripts. RT-PCR in the first round (using the HTBI primer set) targeted the TCR CDR3. TCRdb redid the calling of the multiplex PCR reads with MiXCR, one entry per CDR3 protein. The sample holds some 490,000 distinct CDR3 sequences, roughly 22% seen once. Points from the study as a whole: The model predicted ophthalmopathy a median approximately seven months before onset.

In the case of this clonotype: What it binds is not known.

This CDR3 is 13 amino acids long. J gave up 4 bases and V 6 bases, and 3 bases lay outside the gene matches. Uncontrolled infection, other autoimmune disease, pregnancy or lactation disqualified patients from enrolment. Based on clinical symptoms, serum thyroxine and TRAb, thyroid ultrasound and orbital computed tomography, diagnoses were reached. The receptor comes from a woman in her seventies with Graves' ophthalmopathy. The V gene is TRBV12-3 or TRBV12-4, the J gene TRBJ1-3, with 7 bases matching TRBD1. The sample was blood. The CDR3 here is CASRRTGGNTIYF. The CDR3 DNA reads as TGTGCCAGCAGGCGGACAGGCGGAAACACCATATATTTT.